A single sample gave rise to the 22 T cell receptor beta chains below, sequenced in a study of T cell clusters in autoimmune cytopenias. TRB amplification used roughly 250 ng of peripheral blood genomic DNA. TRB was amplified by touch-down multiplex PCR, primer pools A and B combined. TCRdb processed the multiplex PCR reads again and assigns one entry to each CDR3 protein, with no DNA. The sample includes approximately 500 distinct CDR3 sequences. Sequenced input: peripheral blood. All receptors come from a human donor with an autoimmune cytopenia or autoimmune hepatitis (not recorded which).

This clonotype is classed as large by frequency. This sequence joins TRBV6-6 and TRBJ1-6. The CDR3 totals 13 residues. CDR1 is MNHNY and CDR2 is SVGAGI in the germline V gene (reference sequence). The CDR3 region is CASSAAANSPLHF.

Frequency places this clonotype as medium-sized. The V call is TRBV5-5, the J call TRBJ2-7. This CDR3 has 14 amino acids. Germline CDR1 reads SGHKS; CDR2 reads YYEKEE (reference sequence). The CDR3 loop is CASSLSDYSYEQYF.

This clonotype is labeled medium-sized based on frequency. V is TRBV20-1 and J is TRBJ2-1; TCRdb outputs TRBD2, but without DNA this stays unchecked. CDR3 length: 16 amino acids. Per germline, CDR1 DFQATT and CDR2 SNEGSKA (reference sequence). CDR3 sequence reads: CSAAQGGGSSYNEQFF.

The rearrangement uses TRBV20-1 and TRBJ2-7; absent DNA, TCRdb's TRBD2 call cannot be checked. This CDR3 region has 15 residues. Germline lookup yields CDR1 DFQATT and CDR2 SNEGSKA (reference sequence). The CDR3 is CSARDRRESVGEQYF.

The chain employs TRBV5-6 and TRBJ1-1. This CDR3 has 13 residues. Germline V gene data show CDR1 as SGHDT and CDR2 as YYEEEE. CDR3 protein: CASSGFTNTEAFF.

This clonotype is identified as medium-sized (0.01 to 0.1%) from frequency. This CDR3 reads CASRAVGGGNTEAFF. This sequence joins TRBV19 and TRBJ1-1. This CDR3 has 15 amino acids. Germline V lookup: CDR1 LNHDA, CDR2 SQIVND (reference sequence).

Its frequency marks this clonotype as medium-sized. The rearrangement links TRBV6-4 to TRBJ2-1; TCRdb lists TRBD2, though no DNA is available to test this call. The CDR3 runs to 15 residues. Germline CDR1 reads MRHNA; CDR2 reads SNTAGT. CDR3 protein: CASSETAGDNNEQFF.

This clonotype counts as medium-sized (0.01 to 0.1%) by frequency. The chain employs TRBV6-2 or TRBV6-3 and TRBJ2-2; with no DNA, the TCRdb D assignment of TRBD2 cannot be verified. The CDR3 is made up of 17 amino acids. Germline V lookup: CDR1 MNHEY, CDR2 SVGEGT. The chain's CDR3 is CASSYLSGRSNTGELFF.

This clonotype is called medium-sized based on its frequency. This chain joins TRBV4-3 and TRBJ2-6. The CDR3 runs to 16 residues. The germline CDR1 and CDR2 sequences are LGHNA and YSLEER. The chain's CDR3 is CASSQDPTSGANVLTF.

By frequency, this clonotype is large. J is TRBJ2-5 and V is TRBV30; TCRdb indicates TRBD1, and absent DNA this call remains unverified. Germline V lookup: CDR1 GTSNPN, CDR2 SVGIG (reference sequence). The CDR3 is 13 residues long. Here the CDR3 reads CAWGGTVQETQYF.

This clonotype registers medium-sized (0.01 to 0.1%) by frequency. This chain joins TRBV13 and TRBJ1-6. CDR1 and CDR2 (germline): PRHDT, FYEKMQ (reference sequence). The CDR3 has 15 amino acids. The CDR3 protein is CASRTAGAYNSPLHF.

This clonotype counts as medium-sized by frequency. The CDR3 loop reads CASSGDRGNSPLHF. The chain recombines TRBV5-4 with TRBJ1-6; TCRdb proposes TRBD1, but this gene call is untestable without DNA. The CDR3 length is 14 residues. Per germline, CDR1 SGHNT and CDR2 YYREEE (reference sequence).

This clonotype is labeled medium-sized based on frequency. The chain links TRBV10-2 to TRBJ2-2. CDR3 length equals 12 residues. Germline-derived CDR1 and CDR2 are WSHSY and SAAADI. The CDR3 reads CASRVGTGELFF.

This clonotype ranks as medium-sized in terms of frequency. The J gene is TRBJ1-5, the V gene TRBV27; absent DNA, TCRdb's TRBD1 call cannot be checked. CDR1 and CDR2 from the germline V gene are MNHEY and SMNVEV (reference sequence). This CDR3 region has 14 residues. The CDR3 spells CASSSGQGRQPQHF.

By frequency, this clonotype is large. The chain employs TRBV6-5 and TRBJ2-6; checking the TCRdb D call of TRBD1 is not possible without DNA. Looked up from germline, CDR1 is MNHEY and CDR2 is SVGAGI. This CDR3 contains 17 residues. The CDR3 reads CASSLKGGGRQANVLTF.

This clonotype ranks as medium-sized in terms of frequency. V usage is TRBV7-9 and J usage is TRBJ2-1; with no DNA, the TCRdb D assignment of TRBD1 cannot be verified. The CDR3 extends over 15 amino acids. The germline gives CDR1 SEHNR, CDR2 FQNEAQ (reference sequence). CDR3 loop: CASSPWADEYNEQFF.

This chain links TRBV5-1 with TRBJ2-1; TCRdb's D call, TRBD2, is unchecked because there is no DNA. The CDR3 extends over 15 amino acids. The germline V gene encodes CDR1 SGHRS and CDR2 YFSETQ. This CDR3 reads CASSPTSGTYNEQFF.

This clonotype is classed as medium-sized (0.01 to 0.1%) by frequency. The chain carries TRBV20-1 and TRBJ1-6; checking the TCRdb D call of TRBD1 is not possible without DNA. The V gene's germline CDR1 is DFQATT and CDR2 SNEGSKA (reference sequence). The CDR3 loop spans 13 amino acids. CDR3 region: CSASGVHNSPLHF.

Judged by frequency, this clonotype is hyperexpanded. This chain joins TRBV30 and TRBJ1-2. This CDR3 is 11 amino acids long. Germline loops: CDR1 GTSNPN, CDR2 SVGIG (reference sequence). CDR3 residues: CAWSLNYGYTF.

This clonotype is deemed medium-sized by its frequency. The chain couples TRBV5-6 to TRBJ2-3; TCRdb calls TRBD2, which cannot be checked without DNA. This CDR3 is built from 18 residues. The germline CDR1 and CDR2 sequences are SGHDT and YYEEEE. CDR3 loop: CASSLVAGVVPSTDTQYF.

Considering frequency, this clonotype is medium-sized. This chain links TRBV10-3 with TRBJ2-7; the D call from TCRdb, TRBD1, cannot be confirmed without DNA. Germline-derived CDR1 and CDR2 are ENHRY and SYGVKD. This CDR3 contains 12 residues. This CDR3 is CASTGTPYEQYF.

The CDR3 spells CASTWGGSKADTQYF. The gene calls are TRBV7-2 and TRBJ2-3; the D call from TCRdb, TRBD2, cannot be confirmed without DNA. The CDR3 consists of 15 residues. Germline CDR1 is SGHTA and CDR2 is FQGNSA.